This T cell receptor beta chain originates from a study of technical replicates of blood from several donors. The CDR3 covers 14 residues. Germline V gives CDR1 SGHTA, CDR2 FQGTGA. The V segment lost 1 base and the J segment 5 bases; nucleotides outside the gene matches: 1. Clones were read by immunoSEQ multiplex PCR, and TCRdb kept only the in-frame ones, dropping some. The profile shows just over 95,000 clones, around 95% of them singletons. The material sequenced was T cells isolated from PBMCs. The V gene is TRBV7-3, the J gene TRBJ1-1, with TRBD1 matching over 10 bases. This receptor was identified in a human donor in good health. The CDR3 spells CASSLMGQGTEAFF. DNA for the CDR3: TGTGCCAGCAGCTTAATGGGACAGGGGACTGAAGCTTTCTTT.